The 24 T cell receptor beta chains listed next were all sequenced from one sample in a study of neurological immune-mediated disorders. Each CDR3 protein gets one entry after TCRdb re-called the 5' RACE reads with MiXCR. The table lists some 20,000 distinct CDR3 sequences, around a quarter of them singletons, with roughly a third in the top ten. The sequenced sample consisted of PBMCs. These receptors were collected from a man aged 50 to 60 with HTLV-1-associated myelopathy (HAM/TSP).

This chain connects TRBV10-3 to TRBJ1-6; D is ambiguous. The CDR3 covers 17 residues. V lost 0 bases, J lost 7 bases, and 16 bases lay in between. Germline V gene sequence: CDR1 ENHRY, CDR2 SYGVKD. The DNA for the CDR3 is TGTGCCATCAGTGAGTCGAAAGGAGGCGGTGGAAATTCACCCCTCCACTTT. Encoded protein: CAISESKGGGGNSPLHF.

The V gene is TRBV7-2, the J gene TRBJ2-7; 10 nucleotides match TRBD2. The CDR3 is made up of 15 amino acids. Germline CDR1 and CDR2: SGHTA and FQGNSA. J gave up 6 bases and V 2 bases, and 7 bases lay outside the gene matches. In DNA, the CDR3 is TGTGCCAGCAGCTTACTAGCGGGGGACCGTTTCGAGCAGTACTTC. It translates to CASSLLAGDRFEQYF. The whole variable domain, remainder taken from reference TRBV7-2 and TRBJ2-7, is GAGVSQSPSNKVTEKGKDVELRCDPISGHTALYWYRQSLGQGLEFLIYFQGNSAPDKSGLPSDRFSAERTGGSVSTLTIQRTQQEDSAVYLCASSLLAGDRFEQYFGPGTRLTVT.

The chain has TRBV10-3 and TRBJ1-2; no clear D gene. The CDR3 is 14 amino acids. Germline V gene sequence: CDR1 ENHRY, CDR2 SYGVKD. Trimming removed 3 bases from V and 2 bases from J, with 10 bases in between. The CDR3, as DNA: TGTGCCATCAGTGAATCCAGATCCAACTATGGCTACACCTTC. This gives the protein CAISESRSNYGYTF.

This clonotype was observed at least ten times. This chain connects TRBV10-3 to TRBJ2-3; maybe TRBD2 (6 bases). Germline CDR1 ENHRY, CDR2 SYGVKD. V was clipped by 3 bases and J by 1 base, with 11 bases between them. The CDR3 loop spans 15 amino acids. CDR3 nucleotides: TGTGCCATCAGTGATTCACCGGGGGGCACAGATACGCAGTATTTT. Its translation is CAISDSPGGTDTQYF.

The chain joins TRBV20-1 to TRBJ2-7, with 16 bases aligning to TRBD2. The CDR3 is 16 residues long. Germline CDR1 DFQATT, CDR2 SNEGSKA (reference sequence). The trim removed 6 bases at V and 5 bases at J, leaving 10 bases unmatched. The CDR3 here is CSAVPGLAGGLHEQYF. Here the CDR3 DNA reads TGCAGTGCGGTACCGGGACTAGCGGGGGGGCTTCACGAGCAGTACTTC.

CDR3 protein: CASSLEGGPFEQYF. The DNA of the CDR3 is TGTGCCAGCAGCTTAGAGGGGGGTCCCTTCGAGCAGTACTTC. The rearrangement uses TRBV7-2 and TRBJ2-7; D may match TRBD1 or TRBD2 (6 bases each). Germline V gene sequence: CDR1 SGHTA, CDR2 FQGNSA. The CDR3 is 14 residues long. V was clipped by 1 base and J by 6 bases, with 13 bases between them.

A few counts support this clonotype. The rearrangement uses TRBV7-3 and TRBJ2-1; no clear D. CDR1 and CDR2 from the germline V gene are SGHTA and FQGTGA. Trimming took off 1 base at V and 3 bases at J, with 13 bases between the two ends. The CDR3 is 16 amino acids. CDR3 sequence (DNA): TGTGCCAGCAGCTTAATGGGCAGCATCGACTACAATGAGCAGTTCTTC. Its translation: CASSLMGSIDYNEQFF.

Of note for this clonotype: The junction and the germline gene differ at one end; a read error may be behind it. The V gene is TRBV5-1, the J gene TRBJ1-1; D is ambiguous. The CDR3 contains 12 residues. Per germline, CDR1 SGHRS and CDR2 YFSETQ. CDR3 nucleotides: TGCGCCAGCAGCTGGGAGGGCCCTGAAGATTTCTTT. This gives the protein CASSWEGPEDFF.

This rearrangement joins TRBV20-1 to TRBJ1-1; D gene unclear. Germline CDR1 DFQATT, CDR2 SNEGSKA (reference sequence). The CDR3 loop spans 14 amino acids. The ends were cut back, 0 bases at V and 4 bases at J, with 12 bases in the middle. The CDR3 region has the DNA TGCAGTGCTAGAGACTGGGTTGCGGGCACTGAAGCTTTCTTT. Its translation is CSARDWVAGTEAFF.

This clonotype has ten or more counts. The V and J genes are TRBV7-6 and TRBJ2-3; D is undetermined. Between the trimmed V and J ends, which lost 5 bases and 2 bases, there was a span of 5 bases. CDR3 length: 12 amino acids. In germline, CDR1 is SGHVS, CDR2 FNYEAQ. The CDR3 DNA reads TGTGCCAGCAGCATTAACACAGATACGCAGTATTTT. Translated: CASSINTDTQYF.

CDR3: CASRFGGTVPSTDTQYF. CDR3 coding DNA: TGCGCCAGCAGATTCGGGGGGACAGTCCCTAGCACAGATACGCAGTATTTT. This chain joins TRBV5-1 and TRBJ2-3; the D gene could be TRBD1 or TRBD2 (7 bases each). The length of the CDR3 is 17 residues. Germline V gives CDR1 SGHRS, CDR2 YFSETQ. Trimming pared 5 bases from V and 0 bases from J, leaving 19 bases between.

In this sample, this clonotype turned up once. The chain recombines TRBV18 with TRBJ1-2; TRBD1 matches at 9 bases. The germline V gene encodes CDR1 KGHSH and CDR2 LQKENI. The CDR3 is 17 residues long. V shed 6 bases, J shed 4 bases, and the junction held 15 bases outside the gene matches. Written as DNA, the CDR3 is TGTGCCAGCTCCCCTCAGACCCAGGACAGGGGCACCTATGGCTACACCTTC. Protein sequence: CASSPQTQDRGTYGYTF.

By sample fraction, this clonotype is medium-sized. The chain links TRBV12-3 or TRBV12-4 to TRBJ1-1, with D possibly matching TRBD1 (5 bases). This CDR3 spans 14 amino acids. V was pared by 9 bases and J by 5 bases, with 19 bases between. As DNA, the CDR3 is TGTGCCAGTTTATCAAGGGGAGTCGGGACTGAAGCTTTCTTT. It translates to CASLSRGVGTEAFF.

In its sample, this clonotype was seen many times. V usage is TRBV6-1 and J usage is TRBJ1-5; a weak D match, TRBD1 (6 bases). The CDR3 is 14 amino acids. Germline CDR1 and CDR2: MNHNS and SASEGT. Trimming cost V 6 bases and J 6 bases, with 15 bases left between them. The DNA for the CDR3 is TGTGCCAGCAGCCCCGAGACAGGCAGTCAGCCCCAGCATTTT. This translates into CASSPETGSQPQHF.

The rearrangement links TRBV20-1 to TRBJ2-1, with a weak D call TRBD1 (6 bases). V dropped 4 bases and J dropped 13 bases, with 26 bases sitting between them. Germline CDR1 is DFQATT and CDR2 is SNEGSKA (reference sequence). The length of the CDR3 is 15 residues. The CDR3 here is CSATPGTHGPRGQFF. The CDR3 region has the DNA TGCAGTGCTACTCCCGGGACACACGGACCCCGGGGTCAGTTCTTC.

The genes are TRBV28 and TRBJ1-3; maybe TRBD1 (6 bases). Germline CDR1 reads MDHEN; CDR2 reads SYDVKM. The CDR3 length is 15 residues. V lost 8 bases, J lost 2 bases, and 16 bases lay in between. CDR3 DNA: TGTGCCAGCCAACCCCAAGGGGGGCCTGGAAACACCATATATTTT. Translating gives CASQPQGGPGNTIYF.

This clonotype was counted between two and nine times. The chain employs TRBV20-1 and TRBJ1-1; D is ambiguous. Germline lookup yields CDR1 DFQATT and CDR2 SNEGSKA (reference sequence). V gave up 3 bases and J gave up 5 bases, with 10 bases separating them. This CDR3 is built from 12 residues. The CDR3 here is CSASQVQTEAFF. CDR3 coding DNA: TGCAGTGCTAGTCAGGTTCAAACTGAAGCTTTCTTT.

The rearrangement joins TRBV5-1 to TRBJ2-3; possibly TRBD1 for D (5 bases). Germline assignment: CDR1 SGHRS and CDR2 YFSETQ. The CDR3 has 14 amino acids. V lost 3 bases and J lost 0, with 8 bases in between. The CDR3 reads CASSYQGSTDTQYF. The CDR3 DNA is TGCGCCAGCAGCTACCAGGGTAGCACAGATACGCAGTATTTT.

This clonotype was counted at least ten times. CDR3: CSASPQWGYNSPLHF. CDR3 DNA sequence: TGCAGTGCTAGCCCTCAATGGGGATATAATTCACCCCTCCACTTT. This chain connects TRBV20-1 to TRBJ1-6, with no clear D. Deletions cut 3 bases from V and 4 bases from J, with 13 bases between. This CDR3 has 15 residues. Per germline, CDR1 DFQATT and CDR2 SNEGSKA (reference sequence).

Concerning this clonotype: It is unclear where the CDR3 begins or ends on the DNA, so no DNA is shown, and the CDR3 is as TCRdb lists it. The rearrangement joins TRBV5-1 to TRBJ2-5; the table's D gene call, TRBD2, was not cross checked with the DNA. Termini included, the CDR3 measures 22 amino acids. The germline gives CDR1 SGHRS, CDR2 YFSETQ. The CDR3 reads CASSFYICSARDRGLYQETQYF.

Only a few counts were recorded for this clonotype. The chain joins TRBV6-5 to TRBJ2-3; possibly TRBD2 for D (6 bases). The CDR3 is 15 residues long. CDR1 and CDR2 from the germline V gene are MNHEY and SVGAGI. Trimming cost V 6 bases and J 0 bases, with 13 bases left between them. The CDR3 here is CASSPGTSSTDTQYF. CDR3 sequence (DNA): TGTGCCAGCAGCCCCGGGACTTCTAGCACAGATACGCAGTATTTT.

This clonotype has a count of ten or more. The rearrangement links TRBV27 to TRBJ1-1; a possible D gene is TRBD1 (6 bases). Germline assignment: CDR1 MNHEY and CDR2 SMNVEV (reference sequence). This CDR3 is 16 amino acids long. V lost 2 bases and J lost 4, with 17 bases in between. The CDR3 sequence: CASSLGGGGLGTEAFF. Written as DNA, the CDR3 is TGTGCCAGCAGTTTAGGGGGGGGCGGGCTGGGCACTGAAGCTTTCTTT.

This clonotype turned up a few times. The CDR3 DNA follows: TGCAGTGCTAGAGATATAAGCGGGGGGGAGGCTACCGGGGAGCTGTTTTTT. This sequence encodes CSARDISGGEATGELFF. This chain joins TRBV20-1 and TRBJ2-2, with TRBD2 matching 10 bases. The CDR3 sequence is 17 residues long. Germline CDR1 is DFQATT and CDR2 is SNEGSKA (reference sequence). The junction had 9 bases not matched to a gene; V was cut back by 0 bases and J by 5 bases.

This clonotype was counted ten times or more. This chain uses TRBV12-3 or TRBV12-4 with TRBJ1-2, with 7 bases fitting TRBD1. The CDR3 runs to 16 residues. J was trimmed by 4 bases and V by 0 bases; bases with no gene match: 8. The CDR3 region has the DNA TGTGCCAGCAGTTTAGCGCACCGACAGGGTGTCTATGGCTACACCTTC. This sequence encodes CASSLAHRQGVYGYTF.